One T cell receptor (beta chain) is described in this entry. The antigen remains unidentified. This specimen comes from a study of cytomegalovirus exposure and HLA in healthy donors. Whole-study findings and limits: TCR beta V- and J-gene trimming was later associated with a missense DCLRE1C variant. It was reportedly the case that the classifier diagnosed cytomegalovirus status with high specificity and sensitivity. Across donors, presence/absence analyses took sequencing depth to be roughly uniform. As confirmed in vitro, a few CMV-associated chains were specific for CMV antigens.

The PCR used 60 Vbeta and 13 Jbeta primers. Sequencing used immunoSEQ multiplex PCR; TCRdb keeps in-frame clones, though not all of them. Among about 100,000 clones listed, 79% were seen once. J lost 0 bases, V lost 1 base, and 5 bases had no gene match. Germline-derived CDR1 and CDR2 are SGHRS and YFSETQ. The length of the CDR3 is 18 residues. The material sequenced was PBMCs. The J gene is TRBJ2-6, the V gene TRBV5-1, with 9 bases that match TRBD1. The receptor comes from a female donor in good health and CMV-seropositive. This CDR3 reads CASSLWGQGVSGANVLTF. CDR3 nucleotide sequence: TGCGCCAGCAGCTTGTGGGGACAGGGCGTCTCTGGGGCCAACGTCCTGACTTTC.